One sample yielded the 26 T cell receptor beta chains listed below, sequenced in a study of tumor-infiltrating lymphocytes in primary liver carcinoma. Synthesis of TCR beta cDNA was carried out from approximately 500 ng total RNA with a constant-region primer. Amplification in three nested multiplex PCR rounds with slightly modified ARM-PCR gave rise to TCR beta libraries. Forward primers for TRBV1-TRBV30 and a C-beta reverse primer served the first two PCR rounds, at about 10 cycles each. TCRdb itself ran the multiplex PCR reads through MiXCR, one entry per CDR3 protein. Of fewer than 90,000 distinct CDR3 sequences in the sample, roughly 72% are singletons; the top ten hold roughly a fifth. Between 20 and 30 mg of unsorted bulk tissue served as the source from which RNA and DNA were co-extracted. The sequenced sample consisted of liver tumor tissue from sampling region 1. Subset meaning: tumor region T1, superior pole. Receptors originate from a man aged 40-55 years with primary liver carcinoma and hepatitis B virus infection.

This clonotype has ten or more counts. This chain connects TRBV7-8 to TRBJ2-2; 9 nucleotides line up with TRBD2. This CDR3 has 19 amino acids. The trim removed 5 bases at V and 3 bases at J, leaving 16 bases unmatched. Germline assignment: CDR1 SGHVS and CDR2 FQNEAQ. CDR3 region: CASSPHWAGGPRDTGELFF. CDR3 sequence (DNA): TGTGCCAGCAGCCCCCACTGGGCGGGAGGGCCTCGGGACACCGGGGAGCTGTTTTTT.

V usage is TRBV29-1 and J usage is TRBJ2-1, with D possibly TRBD1 on 5 matching bases. The length of the CDR3 is 11 residues. V lost 7 bases to trimming and J lost 9 bases, with 13 bases between them. Per germline, CDR1 SQVTM and CDR2 ANQGSEA. The CDR3 DNA follows: TGCAGCGCAGGGATTGTGGGTGAGCAGTTCTTC. Its protein product is CSAGIVGEQFF.

Note on this clonotype: The conserved phenylalanine or tryptophan is not found at the CDR3 terminus, so this likely reflects a read error. The rearrangement joins TRBV11-2 to TRBJ2-3; tentatively, D is TRBD2 (6 bases). CDR1 and CDR2 from the germline V gene are SGHAT and FQNNGV. This CDR3 comprises 16 residues. Trimming removed 6 bases from V and 0 bases from J, with 16 bases in between. CDR3 in DNA: TGTGCCAGCAGTCTCCCGAGTAGCGGCAGCACAGATACGCAGTATCTT. This gives the protein CASSLPSSGSTDTQYL.

The chain links TRBV11-2 to TRBJ2-7; the D call may be TRBD1 or TRBD2 (5 bases each). This CDR3 spans 14 amino acids. Germline values: CDR1 SGHAT, CDR2 FQNNGV. DNA for the CDR3: TGTGCTTCTAAACCGGGGCATAGCTCCTACGAACGGTACTTC. Amino acid sequence: CASKPGHSSYERYF.

This chain joins TRBV12-3 or TRBV12-4 and TRBJ2-7; 7 nucleotides agree with TRBD1. This CDR3 has 15 amino acids. V lost 10 bases, J lost 2 bases, and 14 bases stayed unmatched. CDR3 DNA sequence: TGTGCCACCAGAATTGACAGGGAACGGCCCTACGAGCAGTACTTC. As protein: CATRIDRERPYEQYF.

For this clonotype: Its ends do not fully match the called genes, so a read error is possible. The gene calls are TRBV7-8 and TRBJ2-1; 7 nucleotides align to TRBD1. Germline CDR1 SGHVS, CDR2 FQNEAQ. CDR3 size: 15 residues. CDR3 in amino acids: CTSSARGTAYNEQFF. The CDR3 bases are TGTACCAGCAGTGCTCGTGGGACAGCCTACAATGAGCAGTTCTTC.

This rearrangement joins TRBV6-6 to TRBJ2-7; 7 bases agree with TRBD2. Unmatched junction bases numbered 20, after V lost 5 bases and J lost 10 bases. The germline gives CDR1 MNHNY, CDR2 SVGAGI (reference sequence). There are 16 residues in the CDR3. The CDR3 reads CASSGGGGPSRYGQYF. In nucleotides, the CDR3 is TGTGCCAGCAGTGGGGGGGGAGGTCCCTCCCGATACGGTCAGTACTTC.

The sample holds a few counts of this clonotype. The chain employs TRBV2 and TRBJ2-3; no definite D call. Trimming took off 7 bases at V and 0 bases at J, with 11 bases between the two ends. The CDR3 covers 14 residues. Germline V gene data show CDR1 as SNHLY and CDR2 as FYNNEI. The DNA for the CDR3 is TGTGCCAGCAAGGCCCCGGCAAGCACAGATACGCAGTATTTT. This gives the protein CASKAPASTDTQYF.

This clonotype was recorded many times. The V call is TRBV12-3 or TRBV12-4, the J call TRBJ2-2, with a weak D call TRBD2 (7 bases). The germline V and J ends were trimmed by 2 bases and 2 bases, with 9 bases remaining between them. This CDR3 is 15 amino acids long. CDR3 bases: TGTGCCAGCAGTTTAAGGGGGGGTAACACCGGGGAGCTGTTTTTT. Residues: CASSLRGGNTGELFF.

Note on this clonotype: One end of the junction does not line up with germline, which may come from a read error. CDR3 coding DNA: TGCGCCAGCAAGGTCGGGCATGCTAGCACAGATACACAGTATTTT. Encoded protein: CASKVGHASTDTQYF. The rearrangement joins TRBV10-2 to TRBJ2-3, with D possibly matching TRBD2 (5 bases). The germline gives CDR1 WSHSY, CDR2 SAAADI. This CDR3 is built from 15 residues.

On this clonotype itself: One end of the junction is discordant with germline, which a read error may explain. The chain recombines TRBV12-3 or TRBV12-4 with TRBJ1-1; no reliable D call. The CDR3 is 13 amino acids. In DNA form, the CDR3 reads TGTGCCAGAAGTTTAGCGCAGTACACTGAAGCTTTCTTT. Its protein is CARSLAQYTEAFF.

Note on this clonotype: A read error may be the cause here, since a much bigger clone is one base away. J is TRBJ2-3 and V is TRBV7-9; D remains ambiguous. The CDR3 has 16 amino acids. Germline CDR1 reads SEHNR; CDR2 reads FQNEAQ (reference sequence). The CDR3: CAISLVWTSPVDTQYF. CDR3 bases: TGTGCCATCAGCTTAGTTTGGACCTCACCTGTAGATACGCAGTATTTT.

With respect to this clonotype: A much bigger clone sits one base away, suggesting this may be a read error. The V call is TRBV6-6, the J call TRBJ2-2; a possible D gene is TRBD2 (5 bases). CDR1 and CDR2 (germline): MNHNY, SVGAGI (reference sequence). The CDR3 is 13 amino acids. CDR3: CASSYRATGELLF. Here the CDR3 DNA reads TGTGCCAGCAGTTACCGAGCAACCGGGGAGCTGCTTTTT.

This chain connects TRBV6-1 to TRBJ1-2; the D gene is possibly TRBD1 (6 bases). The CDR3 sequence is 15 residues long. V was pared by 7 bases and J by 6 bases, with 21 bases between. Looked up from germline, CDR1 is MNHNS and CDR2 is SASEGT. CDR3 sequence (DNA): TGTGCCAGCAACCTGGCAGGGGATATTGACAATGGCTACACCTTC. As protein: CASNLAGDIDNGYTF.

As for this clonotype: At one of its ends the junction is not consistent with the germline gene, which may arise from a read error. The genes are TRBV10-2 and TRBJ2-3; TRBD2 aligns across 13 bases. From germline, CDR1 is WSHSY and CDR2 SAAADI. CDR3 size: 17 residues. CDR3 in amino acids: CASSEWTSGRGADTQDF. The DNA of the CDR3 is TGTGCGAGCAGTGAATGGACTAGCGGGAGAGGGGCGGATACGCAGGATTTT.

Notes on this clonotype: Just one base apart from a much larger clone, this may be a read error. CDR3 residues: CASSESRTWGPQHF. CDR3 nucleotide sequence: TGCGCCAGCAGTGAGTCTCGGACATGGGGGCCCCAGCATTTT. V and J are TRBV10-2 and TRBJ1-5; D is perhaps TRBD1 (5 bases). CDR1 is WSHSY and CDR2 is SAAADI in the germline V gene. Trimming took off 0 bases at V and 9 bases at J, with 12 bases between the two ends. CDR3 length: 14 amino acids.

This clonotype was detected ten times or more. The chain is built from TRBV30 and TRBJ1-2, with D perhaps TRBD1 (6 bases). V lost 2 bases and J 8 bases, leaving 9 bases between the germline ends. This CDR3 contains 11 residues. In germline, CDR1 is GTSNPN, CDR2 SVGIG (reference sequence). The CDR3 coding sequence is TGTGCCTGGAGTTTAGGGGGAGGCTACACCTTC. Protein product: CAWSLGGGYTF.

Of note for this clonotype: One junction end does not reproduce the germline sequence, and a read error may be involved. This chain connects TRBV12-3 or TRBV12-4 to TRBJ2-7; D not resolved. The CDR3 has 12 residues. Here the CDR3 DNA reads TGTGCAAGCAGACCTTCCCCGGGCGAGCAGTACTTC. It is translated as CASRPSPGEQYF.

This clonotype has just one count. A read error may account for a junction end that differs from germline. The gene calls are TRBV5-1 and TRBJ2-5; D could derive from TRBD1 or TRBD2 (7 bases each). This CDR3 has 14 amino acids. Germline CDR1 SGHRS, CDR2 YFSETQ. CDR3 DNA sequence: TGCGCCAGCAGCCTCCAGACAGGGAGGGAGACCCGGTACTTC. Translated: CASSLQTGRETRYF.

Turning to this clonotype: The junction shows a germline mismatch at one end, possibly a read error. This chain uses TRBV7-9 with TRBJ2-1; D is possibly TRBD2 (5 bases). This CDR3 has 15 amino acids. Germline CDR1 SEHNR, CDR2 FQNEAQ (reference sequence). The CDR3 here is CASTSGPCSYNEQSF. The DNA for the CDR3 is TGTGCCAGCACCAGCGGCCCTTGCTCCTACAATGAGCAGTCCTTC.

Worth noting for this clonotype: Because the CDR3 is missing its conserved closing phenylalanine or tryptophan, this is likely a read error. The gene calls are TRBV10-3 and TRBJ2-5, with TRBD1 identical over 9 bases. Losses at the gene ends were 7 bases for V and 5 bases for J; bases not matched to a gene: 8. The CDR3 covers 14 residues. Germline CDR1 ENHRY, CDR2 SYGVKD. The CDR3, as DNA: TGTGCCATCAAGGGACAGGGACCCCAGGAGACCCAGTACTCG. Protein sequence: CAIKGQGPQETQYS.

This clonotype has only a few counts. The chain couples TRBV2 to TRBJ1-1; the match to TRBD1 covers 10 bases. V lost 9 bases to trimming and J lost 7 bases; unmatched junction nucleotides: 8. This CDR3 comprises 13 residues. Germline CDR1 is SNHLY and CDR2 is FYNNEI. CDR3 sequence reads: CASSPDRGSEAFF. CDR3 DNA: TGTGCCAGTAGCCCGGACAGGGGGAGTGAAGCTTTCTTT. Complete variable domain (other parts from reference TRBV2 and TRBJ1-1): EPEVTQTPSHQVTQMGQEVILRCVPISNHLYFYWYRQILGQKVEFLVSFYNNEISEKSEIFDDQFSVERPDGSNFTLKIRSTKLEDSAMYFCASSPDRGSEAFFGQGTRLTVV.

This clonotype came up many times. CDR3 loop: CASSLRYQAGEQYF. The CDR3 DNA reads as TGTGCCAGCAGCTTGAGGTACCAAGCGGGGGAGCAGTACTTC. This rearrangement joins TRBV5-6 to TRBJ2-7, with 7 bases fitting TRBD2. The CDR3 is made up of 14 amino acids. Unmatched junction bases numbered 8, after V lost 1 base and J lost 7 bases. Germline V CDR1 and CDR2: SGHDT, YYEEEE.

The rearrangement joins TRBV7-9 to TRBJ2-3, with unresolved D. The V and J ends lost 9 bases and 1 base respectively, with 20 bases between them. The CDR3 contains 16 residues. Per germline, CDR1 SEHNR and CDR2 FQNEAQ (reference sequence). The CDR3 coding sequence is TGTGCCAGTACTAACTTGCACGGAGACGGCACAGATACGCAGTATTTT. The encoded protein is CASTNLHGDGTDTQYF.

The chain recombines TRBV7-9 with TRBJ1-2; no firm D call. This CDR3 region has 12 residues. Per germline, CDR1 SEHNR and CDR2 FQNEAQ (reference sequence). The CDR3 is CVSSRVGADYTF. The CDR3 region has the DNA TGTGTCAGTAGCCGCGTGGGAGCCGACTACACCTTC.

The chain links TRBV11-1 to TRBJ2-1; 11 bases match TRBD2. This CDR3 spans 17 amino acids. The V gene end was trimmed by 8 bases and the J gene end by 5 bases; junction bases not matched to a gene: 14. Germline assignment: CDR1 SGHAT and CDR2 FQDESV (reference sequence). This chain's CDR3 is CASCLGLAEEDDNEQFF. CDR3 sequence (DNA): TGTGCCAGCTGCCTGGGACTAGCGGAAGAAGATGACAATGAGCAGTTCTTC.